Below, 30 T cell receptor beta chains from the same sample are listed, as sequenced in a study of beta chain features in type 1 diabetes. Study-level findings and limits: Across all four CD4+ subsets, people with type 1 diabetes showed modestly shorter TCRB CDR3s.

cDNA synthesis used the whole RNA isolate, giving expressed TCRB sequences. Using immunoSEQ multiplex PCR, the repertoire was profiled, and TCRdb retains in-frame clones only, with some absent. Found here are about 340,000 clones, approximately 12% of them singletons; the top ten hold roughly 0.015%. Their recognized antigens are unknown. Sequencing was performed on naive CD4+ T cells from blood. Receptors originate from a woman aged 18-30 years with type 1 diabetes.

The chain's CDR3 is CASSSRGLAGVGETQYF. The CDR3 DNA sequence: TGTGCCAGCAGCTCTCGAGGTCTAGCGGGAGTTGGAGAGACCCAGTACTTC. The chain carries TRBV11-1 and TRBJ2-5; 10 bases match TRBD2. After removal of 4 bases from V and 4 bases from J, the junction contained 12 bases not matched to a gene. CDR3 length: 17 residues. Per germline, CDR1 SGHAT and CDR2 FQDESV (reference sequence).

This sequence joins TRBV9 and TRBJ2-2, with D unresolved. This CDR3 has 15 amino acids. Germline V gene sequence: CDR1 SGDLS, CDR2 YYNGEE. The ends were cut back, 0 bases at V and 0 bases at J, with 6 bases in the middle. CDR3 sequence (DNA): TGTGCCAGCAGCGTAGGGTACTCGAACACCGGGGAGCTGTTTTTT. Translating gives CASSVGYSNTGELFF.

Written as DNA, the CDR3 is TGTGCCAGCAGTTTACTAGGAGGAAGTTACAATGAGCAGTTCTTC. Protein sequence: CASSLLGGSYNEQFF. The rearrangement joins TRBV6-5 to TRBJ2-1; TRBD2 is a possible D gene (5 bases). The germline gives CDR1 MNHEY, CDR2 SVGAGI. This CDR3 has 15 amino acids. Deletions cut 4 bases from V and 4 bases from J, with 14 bases between.

The V gene is TRBV6-5, the J gene TRBJ2-7; possibly TRBD2 for D (5 bases). The CDR3 totals 14 residues. The germline V gene has CDR1 MNHEY and CDR2 SVGAGI. Trimming cost V 0 bases and J 7 bases, with 13 bases left between them. The CDR3 DNA reads as TGTGCCAGCAGTTACTCGAGAACTAGTGAAGAGCAGTACGTC. Protein product: CASSYSRTSEEQYV.

There are a few counts of this clone. The chain couples TRBV29-1 to TRBJ2-5; 12 nucleotides agree with TRBD2. The CDR3 loop spans 13 amino acids. V trimming: 7 bases; J trimming: 5 bases; junction bases outside the gene matches: 5. Germline CDR1 and CDR2: SQVTM and ANQGSEA. CDR3 bases: TGCAGCGGGAGACTAGCGGGAGTCGAGACCCAGTACTTC. Protein sequence: CSGRLAGVETQYF.

This clone appeared a few times. V is TRBV7-9 and J is TRBJ1-2; no firm D call. V lost 5 bases, J lost 10 bases, and 14 bases lay in between. Germline V gene sequence: CDR1 SEHNR, CDR2 FQNEAQ (reference sequence). There are 12 residues in the CDR3. The CDR3 nucleotides read TGTGCCAGCAGCCCACTCCTCGGGGACTACACCTTC. Translated, it gives CASSPLLGDYTF.

This clone was counted between two and nine times. The CDR3 DNA sequence: TGCAGCGCCCAGGAAGGGGCCAACGTCCTGACTTTC. Translated: CSAQEGANVLTF. The rearrangement uses TRBV29-1 and TRBJ2-6; D uncertain. The germline V gene encodes CDR1 SQVTM and CDR2 ANQGSEA. Deletions cut 7 bases from V and 4 bases from J, with 8 bases between. The CDR3 totals 12 residues.

V usage is TRBV5-1 and J usage is TRBJ2-1; 12 bases agree with TRBD2. The germline V gene has CDR1 SGHRS and CDR2 YFSETQ. The V segment lost 1 base and the J segment 14 bases; nucleotides outside the gene matches: 7. CDR3 length: 14 residues. The CDR3 DNA is TGCGCCAGCAGCTTGATGACTAGCGGGAGTATTGAGTTCTTC. This gives the protein CASSLMTSGSIEFF.

J is TRBJ2-1 and V is TRBV9; TRBD2 agrees at 11 bases. J gave up 13 bases and V 0 bases, and 6 bases lay outside the gene matches. The CDR3 has 14 residues. Per germline, CDR1 SGDLS and CDR2 YYNGEE. The CDR3 spells CASSVGLAGTVQFF. For the CDR3, the DNA is TGTGCCAGCAGCGTAGGACTAGCGGGGACCGTTCAGTTCTTC.

Only a few counts were recorded for this clone. The chain joins TRBV6-1 to TRBJ2-3; D uncertain. The V gene's germline CDR1 is MNHNS and CDR2 SASEGT. The CDR3 runs 13 residues. V lost 7 bases and J lost 2, with 10 bases in between. CDR3 bases: TGTGCCAGCAACCCAGGAACCACAGATACGCAGTATTTT. This translates into CASNPGTTDTQYF.

This clone was picked up a small number of times. The CDR3 loop reads CASSIQGGTHEQYF. Written as DNA, the CDR3 is TGTGCCAGTAGTATTCAAGGCGGAACCCACGAGCAGTACTTC. The V and J genes are TRBV19 and TRBJ2-7; D gene ambiguous. The CDR3 length is 14 residues. Germline assignment: CDR1 LNHDA and CDR2 SQIVND (reference sequence). Trimming removed 3 bases at V and 5 bases at J, with 14 bases between.

The genes are TRBV5-4 and TRBJ2-3; D gene unclear. Germline assignment: CDR1 SGHNT and CDR2 YYREEE (reference sequence). The CDR3 is made up of 14 amino acids. V gave up 0 bases and J gave up 2 bases, with 7 bases separating them. The CDR3 reads CASSLDGYTDTQYF. DNA for the CDR3: TGTGCCAGCAGCTTGGACGGTTACACAGATACGCAGTATTTT.

A remark on this clone: One junction end disagrees with the germline gene, perhaps due to a read error. The J gene is TRBJ2-1, the V gene TRBV7-2; TRBD1 might be the D (6 bases). This CDR3 comprises 12 residues. Germline V gene lookup returns CDR1 SGHTA and CDR2 FQGNSA. CDR3 DNA sequence: TGTGCCAGCAGCTTATGGGAGACAGGTAGAGTCTTC. This sequence encodes CASSLWETGRVF.

This clone was picked up a small number of times. V gene TRBV11-3 combines with J gene TRBJ2-1; D may be TRBD2 (5 bases). CDR3 length equals 15 residues. Per the germline V gene, CDR1 is SGHNT and CDR2 is YENEEA. Trimming took off 5 bases at V and 9 bases at J, with 20 bases between the two ends. CDR3 amino acids: CASSRGAAPRGEQFF. CDR3 in DNA: TGTGCCAGCAGCCGAGGAGCGGCACCCCGGGGTGAGCAGTTCTTC. The full variable domain, in which reference TRBV11-3 and TRBJ2-1 provide the parts outside the CDR3, is EAGVVQSPRYKIIEKKQPVAFWCNPISGHNTLYWYLQNLGQGPELLIRYENEEAVDDSQLPKDRFSAERLKGVDSTLKIQPAELGDSAVYLCASSRGAAPRGEQFFGPGTRLTVL.

This clone was detected only a few times. The chain uses TRBV7-9 and TRBJ1-2; unclear D gene. This CDR3 comprises 16 residues. The V end was cut by 4 bases, the J end by 0 bases, with 15 bases between. CDR1 is SEHNR and CDR2 is FQNEAQ in the germline V gene (reference sequence). Here the CDR3 reads CASSSYSAVANYGYTF. As DNA, the CDR3 is TGTGCCAGCAGCTCCTACTCCGCGGTAGCTAACTATGGCTACACCTTC.

About this clone: Other DNA sequences of this sample code for an identical CDR3. The chain employs TRBV5-1 and TRBJ2-1; no clear D. Germline V gene data show CDR1 as SGHRS and CDR2 as YFSETQ. Trimming removed 3 bases at V and 5 bases at J, with 9 bases between. This CDR3 has 13 amino acids. The CDR3 here is CASSSTPNNEQFF. DNA of the CDR3: TGCGCCAGCAGCTCCACACCGAACAATGAGCAGTTCTTC.

The rearrangement uses TRBV29-1 and TRBJ1-1; TRBD1 aligns across 7 bases. The CDR3 consists of 12 residues. V shed 8 bases and J 4 bases; nucleotides not matched to a gene: 7. Germline values: CDR1 SQVTM, CDR2 ANQGSEA. In DNA form, the CDR3 reads TGCAGCAGTCAGGGGGGAAGCACTGAAGCTTTCTTT. Its translation is CSSQGGSTEAFF.

This clone was counted only a few times. The chain couples TRBV18 to TRBJ1-2; D ambiguous. Germline CDR1 is KGHSH and CDR2 is LQKENI. Deletions cut 2 bases from V and 4 bases from J, with 11 bases between. The CDR3 has 14 amino acids. CDR3 residues: CASSPTMAVYGYTF. CDR3 in DNA: TGTGCCAGCTCACCAACGATGGCGGTCTATGGCTACACCTTC.

On this clone itself: Other DNA sequences in this specimen translate into the identical CDR3. Here the CDR3 reads CAWSGQGTEAFF. CDR3 nucleotides: TGTGCCTGGTCAGGACAGGGGACTGAAGCTTTCTTT. The chain links TRBV30 to TRBJ1-1, with TRBD1 matching 9 bases. The ends lost 5 bases at V and 5 bases at J; junction bases unmatched: 3. The germline V gene encodes CDR1 GTSNPN and CDR2 SVGIG (reference sequence). This CDR3 is built from 12 residues. Combining the CDR3 with reference TRBV30 and TRBJ1-1 gives the whole variable domain SQTIHQWPATLVQPVGSPLSLECTVEGTSNPNLYWYRQAAGRGLQLLFYSVGIGQISSEVPQNLSASRPQDRQFILSSKKLLLSDSGFYLCAWSGQGTEAFFGQGTRLTVV.

The gene calls are TRBV5-1 and TRBJ2-3, with TRBD2 as a possible D gene (5 bases). Trimming cost V 0 bases and J 11 bases, with 13 bases left between them. Per germline, CDR1 SGHRS and CDR2 YFSETQ. This CDR3 region has 13 residues. The CDR3 region is CASSLESERGQYF. CDR3 nucleotides: TGCGCCAGCAGCTTGGAATCCGAACGGGGGCAGTATTTT.

This clone occurred a few times. Other nucleotide sequences in the sample specify the same CDR3. CDR3 loop: CASSLLAGGADTQYF. CDR3 DNA: TGTGCCAGCAGCTTACTAGCGGGAGGTGCAGATACGCAGTATTTT. The chain joins TRBV7-2 to TRBJ2-3; 11 bases match TRBD2. Germline CDR1 is SGHTA and CDR2 is FQGNSA. The CDR3 totals 15 residues. Trimming removed 2 bases from V and 4 bases from J; junction bases left unmatched: 2.

V is TRBV5-1 and J is TRBJ2-3; 9 nucleotides align to TRBD2. The CDR3 loop spans 16 amino acids. After removal of 4 bases from V and 4 bases from J, the junction contained 10 bases not matched to a gene. Germline CDR1 and CDR2: SGHRS and YFSETQ. CDR3 in amino acids: CASSHPLAGWADTQYF. The CDR3 region has the DNA TGCGCCAGCAGCCATCCCCTAGCGGGATGGGCAGATACGCAGTATTTT.

This clone was picked up a small number of times. CDR3 sequence reads: CASKGQGDGEPQHF. CDR3 DNA: TGTGCCAGCAAAGGACAGGGGGATGGGGAGCCCCAGCATTTT. V usage is TRBV2 and J usage is TRBJ1-5; 10 nucleotides align to TRBD1. The germline CDR1 and CDR2 sequences are SNHLY and FYNNEI. Germline trimming cut 7 bases from V and 8 bases from J; bases unmatched to any gene: 8. The CDR3 contains 14 residues. The full variable domain, with the rest looked up from reference TRBV2 and TRBJ1-5, is EPEVTQTPSHQVTQMGQEVILRCVPISNHLYFYWYRQILGQKVEFLVSFYNNEISEKSEIFDDQFSVERPDGSNFTLKIRSTKLEDSAMYFCASKGQGDGEPQHFGDGTRLSIL.

This clone has just a few counts. The chain has TRBV7-9 and TRBJ2-2, with TRBD2 as a possible D gene (6 bases). The CDR3 runs 15 residues. CDR1 and CDR2 from the germline V gene are SEHNR and FQNEAQ (reference sequence). Trimming removed 8 bases at V and 1 base at J, with 14 bases between. The CDR3 DNA reads TGTGCCAGCCGCCCGCCCGGGAGGAACACCGGGGAGCTGTTTTTT. The encoded protein is CASRPPGRNTGELFF.

This clone was detected only a few times. The V call is TRBV30, the J call TRBJ1-4, with 8 bases lining up with TRBD1. In germline, CDR1 is GTSNPN, CDR2 SVGIG (reference sequence). The CDR3 is 15 amino acids. V trimming: 2 bases; J trimming: 10 bases; junction bases outside the gene matches: 12. The CDR3 region is CAWSQPTGVGGKLFF. CDR3 bases: TGTGCCTGGAGTCAGCCGACAGGGGTGGGTGGAAAACTGTTTTTT.

This clone was counted between two and nine times. The V gene is TRBV30, the J gene TRBJ2-6, with 9 bases aligning to TRBD1. Trimming took 7 bases from V and 0 from J; bases not matched to a gene: 10. The CDR3 has 17 amino acids. CDR1 and CDR2 (germline): GTSNPN, SVGIG (reference sequence). The CDR3 DNA reads TGTGCCTCCCCCCGACAGGGGGGGAGCTCTGGGGCCAACGTCCTGACTTTC. Its translation: CASPRQGGSSGANVLTF. Supplemented by reference TRBV30 and TRBJ2-6, the full variable domain reads SQTIHQWPATLVQPVGSPLSLECTVEGTSNPNLYWYRQAAGRGLQLLFYSVGIGQISSEVPQNLSASRPQDRQFILSSKKLLLSDSGFYLCASPRQGGSSGANVLTFGAGSRLTVL.

The chain uses TRBV19 and TRBJ1-2; D not resolved. CDR1 and CDR2 from the germline V gene are LNHDA and SQIVND (reference sequence). This CDR3 is built from 16 residues. V lost 5 bases, J lost 3 bases, and 19 bases lay in between. CDR3 sequence (DNA): TGTGCCAGTAGTGATCCTGGTGGAGGGTGGCACTATGGCTACACCTTC. Its protein is CASSDPGGGWHYGYTF.

Only a few counts were recorded for this clone. The rearrangement uses TRBV19 and TRBJ2-2; TRBD2 matches 11 bases. Germline CDR1 is LNHDA and CDR2 is SQIVND (reference sequence). The CDR3 length is 15 residues. With 5 bases clipped from V and 10 bases from J, the junction kept 9 bases outside the gene matches. CDR3: CASSPRTSGYEELFF. The CDR3, as DNA: TGTGCCAGTAGTCCCAGGACTAGCGGGTATGAGGAGCTGTTTTTT. The variable domain in full, with the rest retrieved from reference TRBV19 and TRBJ2-2, is DGGITQSPKYLFRKEGQNVTLSCEQNLNHDAMYWYRQDPGQGLRLIYYSQIVNDFQKGDIAEGYSVSREKKESFPLTVTSAQKNPTAFYLCASSPRTSGYEELFFGEGSRLTVL.

The CDR3, as DNA: TGTGCCAGCAGCCCGGTGATAGCAAACAATGAGCAGTTCTTC. Protein: CASSPVIANNEQFF. The chain employs TRBV7-2 and TRBJ2-1, with D uncertain. Trimming removed 5 bases from V and 5 bases from J, with 13 bases in between. Germline CDR1 is SGHTA and CDR2 is FQGNSA. This CDR3 region has 14 residues.

This clone was seen more than once but under ten times. The chain is built from TRBV7-9 and TRBJ2-2, with D perhaps TRBD1 (5 bases). CDR3 size: 15 residues. CDR1 and CDR2 from the germline V gene are SEHNR and FQNEAQ (reference sequence). The V and J ends lost 5 bases and 1 base respectively, with 11 bases between them. The CDR3 coding sequence is TGTGCCAGCAGCCCCAGGGTCTGGAACACCGGGGAGCTGTTTTTT. Its translation is CASSPRVWNTGELFF. The full variable domain, completed using reference TRBV7-9 and TRBJ2-2, is DTGVSQNPRHKITKRGQNVTFRCDPISEHNRLYWYRQTLGQGPEFLTYFQNEAQLEKSRLLSDRFSAERPKGSFSTLEIQRTEQGDSAMYLCASSPRVWNTGELFFGEGSRLTVL.